One and the same sample provided the 30 T cell receptor beta chains below, sequenced in a study of blood T cell repertoires in COVID-19. The assay was immunoSEQ multiplex PCR, and TCRdb's table has in-frame clones only and misses some. In the table there are about 38,000 clones, just under 75% of which are singletons. The sequenced material came from peripheral blood. These receptors were collected from a man in his 70s with COVID-19, enrolled during active disease.

The chain joins TRBV2 to TRBJ1-1, with TRBD1 as a possible D gene (5 bases). The germline V and J ends were trimmed by 10 bases and 1 base, with 7 bases remaining between them. The CDR3 has 11 residues. Germline V lookup: CDR1 SNHLY, CDR2 FYNNEI. The CDR3 DNA sequence: TGTGCCACGACAGAGAACACTGAAGCTTTCTTT. This encodes CATTENTEAFF.

In its sample, this clone was seen once. The chain recombines TRBV6-5 with TRBJ2-7, with TRBD1 matching over 7 bases. The V gene end was trimmed by 0 bases and the J gene end by 4 bases; junction bases not matched to a gene: 6. The germline V gene encodes CDR1 MNHEY and CDR2 SVGAGI. This CDR3 contains 15 residues. CDR3 loop: CASSYSKRGPYEQYF. In DNA, the CDR3 is TGTGCCAGCAGTTACTCGAAAAGGGGGCCATACGAGCAGTACTTC.

The chain carries TRBV7-8 and TRBJ2-1; D gene uncertain. Germline V gene lookup returns CDR1 SGHVS and CDR2 FQNEAQ. The CDR3 consists of 16 residues. V lost 5 bases and J 0 bases, leaving 14 bases between the germline ends. The CDR3 DNA is TGTGCCAGCAGCCCCCCAGACTTTAGCTCCTACAATGAGCAGTTCTTC. This encodes CASSPPDFSSYNEQFF.

The J gene is TRBJ1-4, the V gene TRBV5-4; no firm D call. The CDR3 runs 14 residues. Germline V gives CDR1 SGHNT, CDR2 YYREEE (reference sequence). Trimming shortened V by 4 bases and J by 8 bases, and 15 bases separated the two germline ends. The CDR3 reads CASSPAGSGEKLFF. DNA of the CDR3: TGTGCCAGCAGCCCCGCGGGCAGTGGGGAAAAACTGTTTTTT. Based on the CDR3 plus reference TRBV5-4 and TRBJ1-4, the full variable domain is ETGVTQSPTHLIKTRGQQVTLRCSSQSGHNTVSWYQQALGQGPQFIFQYYREEENGRGNFPPRFSGLQFPNYSSELNVNALELDDSALYLCASSPAGSGEKLFFGSGTQLSVL.

The chain couples TRBV28 to TRBJ1-1, with TRBD1 identical over 8 bases. The ends lost 6 bases at V and 4 bases at J; junction bases unmatched: 10. CDR3 length: 15 amino acids. Germline V gives CDR1 MDHEN, CDR2 SYDVKM. CDR3 sequence (DNA): TGTGCCAGCAGAGAAATGACAGGGGTAGGCACTGAAGCTTTCTTT. Its protein product is CASREMTGVGTEAFF.

J is TRBJ2-4 and V is TRBV7-2, with D perhaps TRBD1 (5 bases). CDR3 size: 13 residues. V gave up 1 base and J gave up 11 bases, with 12 bases separating them. CDR1 SGHTA and CDR2 FQGNSA come from the germline V gene. The CDR3 reads CASSLERQGVQYF. The CDR3 DNA sequence: TGTGCCAGCAGCTTAGAAAGGCAGGGTGTTCAGTACTTC.

The chain is built from TRBV30 and TRBJ1-2, with a weak D call TRBD1 (6 bases). This CDR3 has 13 residues. Germline CDR1 reads GTSNPN; CDR2 reads SVGIG (reference sequence). V lost 3 bases to trimming and J lost 7 bases, with 15 bases between them. The CDR3, as DNA: TGTGCCTGGAGCACCTCAGGGGTTAGTGGCTACACCTTC. This encodes CAWSTSGVSGYTF.

The V and J genes are TRBV12-3 or TRBV12-4 and TRBJ2-5; the D is unclear. This CDR3 has 11 amino acids. V lost 6 bases and J lost 4, with 6 bases in between. The CDR3 DNA is TGTGCCAGCAGCTCCGGAGAGACCCAGTACTTC. This sequence encodes CASSSGETQYF.

The rearrangement links TRBV7-9 to TRBJ2-7; D is perhaps TRBD2 (5 bases). V lost 3 bases, J lost 5 bases, and 11 bases lay in between. The CDR3 has 13 amino acids. Per germline, CDR1 SEHNR and CDR2 FQNEAQ (reference sequence). The CDR3 loop reads CASSFYRGHEQYF. CDR3 bases: TGTGCCAGCAGCTTTTATAGAGGGCACGAGCAGTACTTC.

The J gene is TRBJ1-6, the V gene TRBV27; 9 bases map to TRBD1. The CDR3 sequence is 15 residues long. Germline assignment: CDR1 MNHEY and CDR2 SMNVEV (reference sequence). The junction had 10 bases not matched to a gene; V was cut back by 6 bases and J by 10 bases. DNA of the CDR3: TGTGCCAGCAGAAGGACAGGGGCGGGTGGATCACCCCTCCACTTT. Protein sequence: CASRRTGAGGSPLHF.

In its sample, this clone is medium-sized (0.01 to 0.1%). This sequence joins TRBV11-2 and TRBJ1-6, with TRBD1 matching over 7 bases. Per the germline V gene, CDR1 is SGHAT and CDR2 is FQNNGV. V shed 4 bases, J shed 0 bases, and the junction held 3 bases outside the gene matches. The CDR3 extends over 16 amino acids. CDR3 protein: CASSSWTGSYNSPLHF. The CDR3 nucleotides read TGTGCCAGCAGCTCGTGGACAGGCTCCTATAATTCACCCCTCCACTTT.

The chain couples TRBV6-2 or TRBV6-3 to TRBJ1-5, with 10 bases aligning to TRBD1. Germline CDR1 MNHEY, CDR2 SVGEGT. Losses at the gene ends were 2 bases for V and 6 bases for J; bases not matched to a gene: 13. The CDR3 sequence is 18 residues long. The CDR3 region is CASSYNLGRTGGAQPQHF. The CDR3 nucleotides are TGTGCCAGCAGTTACAATCTTGGCAGGACAGGGGGGGCTCAGCCCCAGCATTTT.

This clone was observed once. The chain joins TRBV19 to TRBJ1-4; 8 bases agree with TRBD1. V shed 2 bases and J 8 bases; nucleotides not matched to a gene: 7. The CDR3 covers 15 residues. CDR1 is LNHDA, CDR2 SQIVND, per germline (reference sequence). CDR3 in amino acids: CASSIRQGIREKLFF. Written as DNA, the CDR3 is TGTGCCAGTAGTATACGACAGGGGATTAGGGAAAAACTGTTTTTT.

The table lists this clone with many counts. The V gene is TRBV5-1, the J gene TRBJ2-7, with TRBD2 matching over 7 bases. Looked up from germline, CDR1 is SGHRS and CDR2 is YFSETQ. The J segment lost 0 bases and the V segment lost 1 base, leaving 7 bases of the junction unmatched. The CDR3 consists of 16 residues. CDR3 DNA: TGCGCCAGCAGCTTGCCCCTAGCGGAACACTCCTACGAGCAGTACTTC. It encodes CASSLPLAEHSYEQYF.

A few counts support this clone. The genes are TRBV25-1 and TRBJ1-1; D unclear. V was pared by 6 bases and J by 4 bases, with 12 bases between. The germline V gene has CDR1 MGHDK and CDR2 SYGVNS. The CDR3 contains 13 residues. CDR3 sequence reads: CASSPGSLTEAFF. CDR3 sequence (DNA): TGTGCCAGCAGCCCGGGGTCCCTCACTGAAGCTTTCTTT. The full variable domain, its missing parts supplied by reference TRBV25-1 and TRBJ1-1, is EADIYQTPRYLVIGTGKKITLECSQTMGHDKMYWYQQDPGMELHLIHYSYGVNSTEKGDLSSESTVSRIRTEHFPLTLESARPSHTSQYLCASSPGSLTEAFFGQGTRLTVV.

At least ten counts were recorded for this clone. The gene calls are TRBV27 and TRBJ2-2, with a weak D call TRBD1 (7 bases). Trimming took 4 bases from V and 7 from J, leaving 16 bases between them. The CDR3 is made up of 15 amino acids. Germline loops: CDR1 MNHEY, CDR2 SMNVEV (reference sequence). The CDR3 sequence is CASSYRRGRVGELFF. DNA of the CDR3: TGTGCCAGCAGTTATCGGAGGGGGCGGGTCGGGGAGCTGTTTTTT.

The chain carries TRBV6-5 and TRBJ2-3; maybe TRBD2 (5 bases). The CDR3 is 13 amino acids. From germline, CDR1 is MNHEY and CDR2 SVGAGI. The V end lost 8 bases, the J end lost 6 bases, and 15 bases lay between the germline ends. CDR3 coding DNA: TGTGCCAGCGGTAGAGTAGCGCGGGATACGCAGTATTTT. Amino acids: CASGRVARDTQYF.

The chain links TRBV6-5 to TRBJ1-5, with a possible D match to TRBD1 (6 bases). CDR1 is MNHEY, CDR2 SVGAGI, per germline. The V gene lost 6 bases and the J gene lost 6 bases, with 15 bases spanning the gap. CDR3 length: 14 amino acids. CDR3 in DNA: TGTGCCAGCAGGCAACAGGGCGGTGGTCAGCCCCAGCATTTT. Protein sequence: CASRQQGGGQPQHF.

The CDR3 protein is CSASTRWNQPQHF. The CDR3 bases are TGCAGTGCTAGTACCAGATGGAATCAGCCCCAGCATTTT. V is TRBV20-1 and J is TRBJ1-5, with no clear D. The V end lost 3 bases, the J end lost 4 bases, and 10 bases lay between the germline ends. Germline V gene sequence: CDR1 DFQATT, CDR2 SNEGSKA (reference sequence). The CDR3 contains 13 residues.

The V and J genes are TRBV7-2 and TRBJ1-2; TRBD1 might be the D (6 bases). V lost 5 bases, J lost 8 bases, and 21 bases lay in between. The germline V gene has CDR1 SGHTA and CDR2 FQGNSA. CDR3 size: 15 residues. The CDR3 DNA reads as TGTGCCAGCAGCCCGGGGGGCCCTACTGCGCCCGGCTACACCTTC. Its translation: CASSPGGPTAPGYTF.

V usage is TRBV18 and J usage is TRBJ2-1; TRBD2 agrees at 13 bases. This CDR3 is built from 16 residues. In germline, CDR1 is KGHSH, CDR2 LQKENI. V was pared by 3 bases and J by 7 bases, with 6 bases of the junction left unmatched. CDR3 DNA: TGTGCCAGCTCACCCCGACTAGCGGGGGGATATAATGAGCAGTTCTTC. Amino acid sequence: CASSPRLAGGYNEQFF.

This clone was detected only once. For the CDR3, the DNA is TGTGCCAGCTCACCAGGGACAGGAAGCTATGGTGAAGCTTTCTTT. It specifies CASSPGTGSYGEAFF. The V and J genes are TRBV18 and TRBJ1-1, with 8 bases that match TRBD1. Germline V CDR1 and CDR2: KGHSH, LQKENI. The trim removed 2 bases at V and 7 bases at J, leaving 9 bases unmatched. The CDR3 contains 15 residues.

This clone was seen more than once but under ten times. CDR3 loop: CASSLNLGGEADTQYF. The CDR3 region has the DNA TGTGCCAGCAGCTTAAATCTTGGCGGGGAGGCAGATACGCAGTATTTT. The V and J genes are TRBV7-3 and TRBJ2-3; D may be TRBD2 (6 bases). CDR1 is SGHTA and CDR2 is FQGTGA in the germline V gene. This CDR3 comprises 16 residues. The V and J ends lost 1 base and 4 bases respectively, with 15 bases between them.

V gene TRBV6-5 combines with J gene TRBJ1-5; 10 nucleotides agree with TRBD1. CDR1 and CDR2 from the germline V gene are MNHEY and SVGAGI. V was pared by 6 bases and J by 3 bases, with 5 bases of the junction left unmatched. The CDR3 runs 15 residues. Here the CDR3 reads CASRRTGGINQPQHF. The CDR3 nucleotides read TGTGCCAGCAGGCGGACAGGGGGGATCAATCAGCCCCAGCATTTT.

The chain joins TRBV27 to TRBJ2-1; 8 bases align to TRBD2. This CDR3 is 13 amino acids long. The junction had 8 bases not matched to a gene; V was cut back by 1 base and J by 15 bases. In germline, CDR1 is MNHEY, CDR2 SMNVEV (reference sequence). CDR3 nucleotides: TGTGCCAGCAGTTTATTGGCGGGACTAGTCCTGTTCTTC. Protein product: CASSLLAGLVLFF.

The count of this clone is one. V is TRBV19 and J is TRBJ2-7; 9 nucleotides agree with TRBD1. V shed 6 bases, J shed 3 bases, and the junction held 3 bases outside the gene matches. CDR3 length: 13 amino acids. Germline V gene sequence: CDR1 LNHDA, CDR2 SQIVND (reference sequence). The CDR3 DNA is TGTGCCAGTAGATCGGGACAGGGCTACGAGCAGTACTTC. It specifies CASRSGQGYEQYF.

This clone was observed a handful of times. J is TRBJ1-2 and V is TRBV28; perhaps TRBD1 as D (6 bases). V gave up 6 bases and J gave up 6 bases, with 20 bases separating them. The V gene's germline CDR1 is MDHEN and CDR2 SYDVKM. The CDR3 has 15 residues. CDR3 DNA: TGTGCCAGCAGCCCCGCCGGGGGGGCCGTTGATGGCTACACCTTC. Its translation is CASSPAGGAVDGYTF.

The V gene is TRBV7-6, the J gene TRBJ2-3; 12 bases align to TRBD2. The CDR3 totals 16 residues. From germline, CDR1 is SGHVS and CDR2 FNYEAQ. J gave up 6 bases and V 5 bases, and 9 bases lay outside the gene matches. The CDR3 coding sequence is TGTGCCAGCAGCACAAGGCCTAGCGGGGGGGCCGATACGCAGTATTTT. Its translation is CASSTRPSGGADTQYF.

The rearrangement uses TRBV6-5 and TRBJ2-2, with D unclear. Looked up from germline, CDR1 is MNHEY and CDR2 is SVGAGI. Trimming pared 4 bases from V and 4 bases from J, leaving 13 bases between. The CDR3 totals 15 residues. As DNA, the CDR3 is TGTGCCAGCAGTTCCCGCGGCCCCCGCACCGGGGAGCTGTTTTTT. Translation gives CASSSRGPRTGELFF.

This clone was picked up a small number of times. The rearrangement joins TRBV21-1 to TRBJ2-7; the D segment call TRBD1 is taken from the table without a DNA check. TRBV21-1 is an annotated pseudogene. This CDR3 contains 16 residues. CDR3 sequence reads: CASSPRRTGGSGEQYF. Written as DNA, the CDR3 is TGTGCCAGCAGCCCTCGAAGGACAGGGGGCTCTGGCGAGCAGTACTTC.